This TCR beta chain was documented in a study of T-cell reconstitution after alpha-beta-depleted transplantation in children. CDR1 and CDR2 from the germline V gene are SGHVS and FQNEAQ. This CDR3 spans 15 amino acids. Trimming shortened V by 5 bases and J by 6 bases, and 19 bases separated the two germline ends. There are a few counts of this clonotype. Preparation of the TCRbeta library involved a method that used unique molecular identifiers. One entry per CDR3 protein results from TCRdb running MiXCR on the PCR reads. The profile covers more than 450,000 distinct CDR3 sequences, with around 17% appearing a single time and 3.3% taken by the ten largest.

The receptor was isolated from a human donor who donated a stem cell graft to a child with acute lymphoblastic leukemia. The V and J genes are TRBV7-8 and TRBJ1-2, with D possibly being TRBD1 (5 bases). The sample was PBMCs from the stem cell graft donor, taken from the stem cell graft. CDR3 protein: CASSIRGTVMDGYTF. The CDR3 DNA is TGTGCCAGCAGCATACGAGGGACTGTAATGGATGGCTACACCTTC.